The 28 T cell receptor beta chains listed next were all sequenced from one sample in a study of shared clonotypes between healthy human individuals (dated by TCRdb to the early 2020s). The receptor library was made with the immunoSEQ multiplex PCR assay. TCRdb retrieved this table from immuneACCESS and kept in-frame rearrangements only. Not all clones are present; in checked studies, unresolved V genes account for under half, and no reason is known for the remainder. The sample table shows over a million clones, and 97% to 99% are seen once. The ten biggest clones cover approximately 0.38% of the sample. Sequencing was performed on naive CD4+ T cells sorted from blood. Per the publication, the cell subset or site label means: CD45RA+ positively selected. The receptors derive from a man aged 25 to 40 in good health.

The chain joins TRBV4-3 to TRBJ1-1; a possible D gene is TRBD1 (6 bases). The ends were cut back, 2 bases at V and 4 bases at J, with 17 bases in the middle. CDR1 LGHNA and CDR2 YSLEER come from the germline V gene. This CDR3 spans 16 amino acids. CDR3 sequence: CASSQKPGGIGTEAFF. Here the CDR3 DNA reads TGCGCCAGCAGCCAAAAGCCGGGGGGCATAGGCACTGAAGCTTTCTTT.

The rearrangement links TRBV7-9 to TRBJ2-2; D remains unclear. The V gene lost 5 bases and the J gene lost 3 bases, with 7 bases spanning the gap. CDR1 and CDR2 (germline): SEHNR, FQNEAQ (reference sequence). CDR3 length equals 13 residues. CDR3 bases: TGTGCCAGCAGCACACAGTACACCGGGGAGCTGTTTTTT. Its protein product is CASSTQYTGELFF.

The chain has TRBV2 and TRBJ2-7, with a possible D match to TRBD1 (5 bases). Germline V lookup: CDR1 SNHLY, CDR2 FYNNEI. V was cut by 3 bases and J by 9 bases, with 12 bases left in between. This CDR3 has 12 residues. DNA of the CDR3: TGTGCCAGCAGTGAGGACACACATGGGCAGTACTTC. Protein product: CASSEDTHGQYF. Based on the CDR3 plus reference TRBV2 and TRBJ2-7, the full variable domain is EPEVTQTPSHQVTQMGQEVILRCVPISNHLYFYWYRQILGQKVEFLVSFYNNEISEKSEIFDDQFSVERPDGSNFTLKIRSTKLEDSAMYFCASSEDTHGQYFGPGTRLTVT.

This chain uses TRBV18 with TRBJ2-2; either TRBD1 or TRBD2 may supply D (5 bases each). The V and J ends lost 1 base and 5 bases respectively, with 14 bases between them. The germline gives CDR1 KGHSH, CDR2 LQKENI. There are 16 residues in the CDR3. CDR3 protein: CASSPLSQGGTGELFF. In DNA form, the CDR3 reads TGTGCCAGCTCACCACTTTCTCAGGGCGGGACCGGGGAGCTGTTTTTT.

The chain links TRBV2 to TRBJ2-5; perhaps D is TRBD1 or TRBD2 (5 bases each). This CDR3 is built from 14 residues. Germline V gene lookup returns CDR1 SNHLY and CDR2 FYNNEI. V lost 2 bases and J 9 bases, leaving 16 bases between the germline ends. CDR3 DNA: TGTGCCAGCAGTGAATTGACAGCGGATTTGGCCCAGTACTTC. Protein sequence: CASSELTADLAQYF. The full variable domain, in which reference TRBV2 and TRBJ2-5 provide the parts outside the CDR3, is EPEVTQTPSHQVTQMGQEVILRCVPISNHLYFYWYRQILGQKVEFLVSFYNNEISEKSEIFDDQFSVERPDGSNFTLKIRSTKLEDSAMYFCASSELTADLAQYFGPGTRLLVL.

The chain links TRBV11-2 to TRBJ2-3, with D possibly TRBD2 on 6 matching bases. Germline CDR1 SGHAT, CDR2 FQNNGV. With 5 bases removed from V and 2 bases from J, the gap between germline ends came to 17 bases. This CDR3 has 16 amino acids. CDR3 sequence: CASSIGAGSYTDTQYF. In DNA, the CDR3 is TGTGCCAGCAGCATCGGGGCGGGAAGCTACACAGATACGCAGTATTTT.

The chain carries TRBV14 and TRBJ2-1, with D perhaps matching TRBD2 (6 bases). Germline CDR1 SGHDN, CDR2 FVKESK. Trimming left V 4 bases short and J 4 bases short, with 32 bases between. The CDR3 consists of 21 residues. This CDR3 is CASSLRWIGGRRRATYNEQFF. The DNA of the CDR3 is TGTGCCAGCAGCCTCAGATGGATAGGAGGGCGACGGAGGGCAACATACAATGAGCAGTTCTTC.

Note on this clone: Within the sample, other DNA sequences also encode this same CDR3. This chain connects TRBV6-6 to TRBJ2-7; no firm D call. Trimming took 0 bases from V and 0 from J, leaving 0 bases between them. CDR3 size: 12 residues. Germline V CDR1 and CDR2: MNHNY, SVGAGI (reference sequence). CDR3 DNA sequence: TGTGCCAGCAGTTACTCCTCCTACGAGCAGTACTTC. As protein: CASSYSSYEQYF.

This rearrangement joins TRBV10-3 to TRBJ2-1, with 7 bases fitting TRBD1. With V trimmed by 0 bases and J by 4 bases, 3 bases remained unmatched. The CDR3 has 15 amino acids. Germline V lookup: CDR1 ENHRY, CDR2 SYGVKD. The CDR3 nucleotides are TGTGCCATCAGTGAGTCCAGGGACAGTTACAATGAGCAGTTCTTC. Translation gives CAISESRDSYNEQFF.

This chain links TRBV9 with TRBJ2-3; D gene unclear. CDR1 is SGDLS and CDR2 is YYNGEE in the germline V gene. The CDR3 covers 17 residues. The V end was cut by 3 bases, the J end by 0 bases, with 17 bases between. For the CDR3, the DNA is TGTGCCAGCAGCGACCTGGTTCAGGCGGTGAGCACAGATACGCAGTATTTT. Translating it yields CASSDLVQAVSTDTQYF.

Note on this clone: The sample holds other DNA sequences that translate to the same CDR3. The chain carries TRBV27 and TRBJ1-5; no definite D call. V shed 3 bases and J shed 2 bases, with 5 bases lying between them. There are 13 residues in the CDR3. CDR1 and CDR2 from the germline V gene are MNHEY and SMNVEV (reference sequence). The CDR3, as DNA: TGTGCCAGCAGTTTTTATGGCAATCAGCCCCAGCATTTT. This translates into CASSFYGNQPQHF.

This chain links TRBV6-4 with TRBJ2-2; D is ambiguous. Trimming left V 4 bases short and J 4 bases short, with 10 bases between. This CDR3 is 14 amino acids long. The V gene's germline CDR1 is MRHNA and CDR2 SNTAGT. This chain's CDR3 is CASSVARRTGELFF. The CDR3 DNA sequence: TGTGCCAGCAGTGTTGCCAGGCGCACCGGGGAGCTGTTTTTT.

The V call is TRBV7-9, the J call TRBJ2-7; D gene uncertain. This CDR3 contains 18 residues. Trimming removed 5 bases at V and 0 bases at J, with 23 bases between. The V gene's germline CDR1 is SEHNR and CDR2 FQNEAQ (reference sequence). CDR3 residues: CASSRKTRGSQSSYEQYF. CDR3 sequence (DNA): TGTGCCAGCAGCCGCAAGACCAGAGGCTCCCAGAGCTCCTACGAGCAGTACTTC. The full variable domain, in which reference TRBV7-9 and TRBJ2-7 provide the parts outside the CDR3, is DTGVSQNPRHKITKRGQNVTFRCDPISEHNRLYWYRQTLGQGPEFLTYFQNEAQLEKSRLLSDRFSAERPKGSFSTLEIQRTEQGDSAMYLCASSRKTRGSQSSYEQYFGPGTRLTVT.

The rearrangement joins TRBV7-9 to TRBJ2-1; TRBD2 is a possible D gene (5 bases). CDR1 SEHNR and CDR2 FQNEAQ come from the germline V gene (reference sequence). The CDR3 sequence is 18 residues long. V dropped 1 base and J dropped 5 bases, with 21 bases sitting between them. The CDR3 sequence is CASSLVRFREVLDNEQFF. CDR3 nucleotides: TGTGCCAGCAGCTTAGTAAGGTTCCGGGAAGTTTTGGACAATGAGCAGTTCTTC.

A single count supports this clone. The chain combines TRBV4-1 with TRBJ2-7, with 7 nucleotides matching TRBD2. Trimming cost V 0 bases and J 0 bases; bases outside gene matches: 11. Germline V gene sequence: CDR1 MGHRA, CDR2 YSYEKL. The CDR3 consists of 18 residues. The CDR3 here is CASSQEGGRTRTSYEQYF. The DNA of the CDR3 is TGCGCCAGCAGCCAAGAAGGAGGCAGGACTAGGACCTCCTACGAGCAGTACTTC.

The chain employs TRBV11-2 and TRBJ2-1; D is ambiguous. V lost 6 bases, J lost 4 bases, and 10 bases lay in between. The CDR3 runs 13 residues. The V gene's germline CDR1 is SGHAT and CDR2 FQNNGV. This chain's CDR3 is CASRESRYNEQFF. CDR3 bases: TGTGCCAGCAGAGAAAGCCGATACAATGAGCAGTTCTTC.

The chain carries TRBV5-6 and TRBJ2-7, with D perhaps TRBD1 (5 bases). Germline V CDR1 and CDR2: SGHDT, YYEEEE. V lost 3 bases and J lost 2, with 12 bases in between. The CDR3 has 14 residues. In DNA, the CDR3 is TGTGCCAGCAGCTCCTTAGGGGTCGCCTACGAGCAGTACTTC. Residues: CASSSLGVAYEQYF.

The chain carries TRBV11-3 and TRBJ2-1; 11 positions agree with TRBD1. Unmatched junction bases numbered 9, after V lost 6 bases and J lost 8 bases. Germline V lookup: CDR1 SGHNT, CDR2 YENEEA. This CDR3 region has 15 residues. The CDR3 DNA follows: TGTGCCAGCAGTTCCGGACAGGGGGCTGGCGATGAGCAGTTCTTC. It translates to CASSSGQGAGDEQFF.

The rearrangement joins TRBV11-2 to TRBJ2-2; D is tentatively TRBD1 or TRBD2 (5 bases each). CDR3 length: 18 amino acids. Per the germline V gene, CDR1 is SGHAT and CDR2 is FQNNGV. With 2 bases removed from V and 2 bases from J, the gap between germline ends came to 18 bases. The CDR3 sequence is CASSLISVRDRNTGELFF. CDR3 nucleotides: TGTGCCAGCAGCTTAATTAGTGTTCGGGACCGTAACACCGGGGAGCTGTTTTTT.

The rearrangement joins TRBV6-5 to TRBJ2-7, with 8 nucleotides matching TRBD2. Germline V gives CDR1 MNHEY, CDR2 SVGAGI. J was trimmed by 3 bases and V by 2 bases; bases with no gene match: 6. This CDR3 region has 15 residues. The CDR3 nucleotides read TGTGCCAGCAGTTACCGGGGGGGCCTTTTCTACGAGCAGTACTTC. Translated: CASSYRGGLFYEQYF.

The V call is TRBV7-8, the J call TRBJ2-1; 14 nucleotides align to TRBD2. The germline V gene encodes CDR1 SGHVS and CDR2 FQNEAQ. The ends lost 1 base at V and 4 bases at J; junction bases unmatched: 3. The CDR3 spans 17 residues. Written as DNA, the CDR3 is TGTGCCAGCAGCTTAGTCCGGACTAGCGGGAGGTACAATGAGCAGTTCTTC. Translating gives CASSLVRTSGRYNEQFF.

The chain employs TRBV21-1 and TRBJ2-7; TRBD2 is taken as the D call from the table, unchecked against the DNA. TRBV21-1 is a known pseudogene. This CDR3 is 15 amino acids long. CDR3 sequence: CASSKVKRAILEQYF. CDR3 DNA sequence: TGTGCCAGCAGCAAAGTCAAGCGGGCCATCTTGGAGCAGTACTTC.

The chain couples TRBV15 to TRBJ2-7, with 9 bases matching TRBD2. Trimming took 1 base from V and 7 from J; bases not matched to a gene: 5. The length of the CDR3 is 14 residues. Germline V lookup: CDR1 LNHNV, CDR2 YYDKDF (reference sequence). The CDR3 sequence: CATSRGASGIEQYF. In DNA form, the CDR3 reads TGTGCCACCAGCAGAGGTGCTAGCGGGATTGAGCAGTACTTC.

This clone was observed once. The CDR3 sequence is CASRGGQISNQPQHF. DNA of the CDR3: TGTGCCAGCAGAGGGGGACAGATTAGCAATCAGCCCCAGCATTTT. The V and J genes are TRBV6-1 and TRBJ1-5; 7 bases align to TRBD1. The CDR3 is made up of 15 amino acids. V lost 6 bases, J lost 0 bases, and 5 bases stayed unmatched. Germline V gene data show CDR1 as MNHNS and CDR2 as SASEGT.

In its sample, this clone was seen once. The CDR3 DNA sequence: TGCAGCGTTGGGTTCGGGACAGTGACGTCCTACGAGCAGTACTTC. Translation: CSVGFGTVTSYEQYF. The chain recombines TRBV29-1 with TRBJ2-7, with 7 bases that match TRBD1. Germline assignment: CDR1 SQVTM and CDR2 ANQGSEA. The CDR3 loop spans 15 amino acids. V was clipped by 4 bases and J by 1 base; unmatched bases: 10.

The table lists this clone with a count of one. V and J are TRBV7-2 and TRBJ2-7; 12 nucleotides align to TRBD2. The CDR3 consists of 17 residues. V shed 0 bases and J 3 bases; nucleotides not matched to a gene: 6. Germline loops: CDR1 SGHTA, CDR2 FQGNSA. CDR3 amino acids: CASSLAPPGLAGYEQYF. The DNA of the CDR3 is TGTGCCAGCAGCTTAGCCCCACCGGGACTAGCGGGCTACGAGCAGTACTTC.

This clone appeared a single time. The genes are TRBV10-1 and TRBJ2-2; no clear D. Germline CDR1 WNHNN, CDR2 SYGVQD (reference sequence). The CDR3 length is 13 residues. Trimming took off 0 bases at V and 6 bases at J, with 5 bases between the two ends. The CDR3 sequence: CASSESAAGELFF. CDR3 nucleotides: TGCGCCAGCAGTGAGTCAGCAGCCGGGGAGCTGTTTTTT.

The chain is built from TRBV15 and TRBJ1-4; D ambiguous. In germline, CDR1 is LNHNV, CDR2 YYDKDF (reference sequence). The CDR3 contains 17 residues. Trimming removed 0 bases from V and 0 bases from J, with 11 bases in between. As DNA, the CDR3 is TGTGCCACCAGCAGAGAGGTGGACTCTGCAACTAATGAAAAACTGTTTTTT. This encodes CATSREVDSATNEKLFF.